This T cell receptor (beta chain) was sequenced during a study of blood T cell repertoires in COVID-19 (dated by TCRdb to about 2020). Some background on the complete study: Collaborator samples came from the United States, Italy and Spain and covered acute and convalescent phases of COVID-19. The repertoires were released in a freely available public database intended as a resource for research on the immune response to SARS-CoV-2. Where HLA class I and class II types were available, the types were taken from metadata supplied by the sample provider, not from assay-based typing. Samples came from the ongoing ImmuneRACE study (first 160 participants) plus 1,254 subjects from 6 global collaborators. The sample metadata nearly always contained a de-identified subject ID, COVID-19 status, age in years and sex. The dataset comprised deeply sampled blood TCRbeta repertoires from subjects exposed to, actively infected with, or recovered from COVID-19. The material from the prospective study consisted of cDNA or gDNA derived from T cells, B-cell-depleted T cells, or PBMCs.

Whole blood was collected in K2EDTA tubes by collaborating institutions according to the institutions' own protocols. For TCRbeta analysis, collaborators shipped samples as frozen whole blood, isolated PBMCs, or DNA extracted from either of those sample types. Comment on this clone: Its antigen remains unidentified. No base-level quality is on record; no much larger clone is a single base apart.

Ends trimmed: V by 4 bases, J by 2 bases; bases unmatched to a gene: 9. As encoded in the germline V gene, CDR1 is SGDLS while CDR2 is YYNGEE. Its CDR3 holds 16 amino acids, cysteine through phenylalanine. Only CDR3 DNA is held: 48 bases, read in frame from base 1. The immunoSEQ Assay, a bias-controlled multiplex PCR, was used to amplify TCRbeta CDR3 regions from genomic DNA. The original pipeline was this. The number of nucleated cells in each sample was estimated by amplification of reference gene primers within the assay. Sequence reads were collapsed and filtered to measure the absolute abundance of every unique TCRbeta CDR3 rearrangement. For each sample, productive Simpson clonality was calculated as the square root of Simpson's diversity index across productive rearrangements. TCRdb provides this immuneACCESS table in a form limited to in-frame rearrangements. Some clones are lacking; in checked studies, under half of them reflect an unresolved V gene, and why the rest are absent is not known. V and J calls and clone size are copied from that table; D and trimming were computed from the DNA. The sample table contains just over 35,000 clones; only one count was recorded for around 90% of them. About 19% of the sample goes to the ten largest clones.

General findings and caveats noted by the study authors: The amount of clinical and demographic metadata varied by source and participant and was provided uncurated.

This clonotype was sampled from a man in his sixties with acute or convalescent COVID-19. The rearrangement joined TRBV9 to TRBJ2-1, and TRBD2 matches 7 of the central bases. The sample consisted of peripheral blood. CDR3 region: CASSPGRGFAYNEQFF. The DNA reads as follows: TGTGCCAGCAGCCCAGGGCGGGGGTTCGCCTACAATGAGCAGTTCTTC.